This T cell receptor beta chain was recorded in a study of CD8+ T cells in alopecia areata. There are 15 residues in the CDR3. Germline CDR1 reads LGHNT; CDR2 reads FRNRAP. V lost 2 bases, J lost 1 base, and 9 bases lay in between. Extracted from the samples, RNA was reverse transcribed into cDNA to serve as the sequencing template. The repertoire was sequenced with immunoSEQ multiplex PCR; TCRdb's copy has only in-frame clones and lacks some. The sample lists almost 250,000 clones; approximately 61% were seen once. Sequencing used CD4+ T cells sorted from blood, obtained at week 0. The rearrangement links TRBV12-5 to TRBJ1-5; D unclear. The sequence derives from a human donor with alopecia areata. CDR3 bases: TGTGCTAGTGGTTTGAACGGGAACAGCAATCAGCCCCAGCATTTT. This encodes CASGLNGNSNQPQHF.